One and the same sample provided the 25 T cell receptor beta chains below, sequenced in a study of PD-L1 blockade in urothelial cancer. Stated time point: peripheral blood 6 weeks after treatment start. Sequencing used immunoSEQ multiplex PCR; TCRdb keeps in-frame clones, though not all of them. The sample consists of more than 60,000 clones, roughly 90% of them appearing once. Sequenced here: PBMCs, sampled around atezolizumab (anti-PD-L1) treatment. The receptor set was obtained from a man between 60 and 75 years old with urothelial cancer.

This chain connects TRBV7-6 to TRBJ1-2; 9 nucleotides align to TRBD1. CDR1 SGHVS and CDR2 FNYEAQ come from the germline V gene. V shed 0 bases, J shed 7 bases, and the junction held 9 bases outside the gene matches. The CDR3 runs to 16 residues. The chain's CDR3 is CASSLAREGQGSGYTF. The CDR3 nucleotides read TGTGCCAGCAGCTTAGCGCGAGAGGGACAGGGAAGTGGCTACACCTTC.

The chain carries TRBV5-1 and TRBJ2-1, with TRBD1 as a possible D gene (6 bases). Germline V gene lookup returns CDR1 SGHRS and CDR2 YFSETQ. This CDR3 spans 14 amino acids. Trimming shortened V by 1 base and J by 6 bases, and 11 bases separated the two germline ends. The CDR3 DNA sequence: TGCGCCAGCAGCTTGTATCAGGGGACCAATGAGCAGTTCTTC. It encodes CASSLYQGTNEQFF. Supplemented by reference TRBV5-1 and TRBJ2-1, the full variable domain reads KAGVTQTPRYLIKTRGQQVTLSCSPISGHRSVSWYQQTPGQGLQFLFEYFSETQRNKGNFPGRFSGRQFSNSRSEMNVSTLELGDSALYLCASSLYQGTNEQFFGPGTRLTVL.

The rearrangement uses TRBV9 and TRBJ1-3; D call uncertain. The CDR3 extends over 15 amino acids. Germline values: CDR1 SGDLS, CDR2 YYNGEE. The V gene lost 0 bases and the J gene lost 5 bases, with 12 bases spanning the gap. CDR3 DNA sequence: TGTGCCAGCAGCGTAGCGTCGGGATTGCGAAACACCATATATTTT. It yields the protein CASSVASGLRNTIYF.

V is TRBV11-1 and J is TRBJ2-1, with D possibly TRBD2 on 6 matching bases. V lost 3 bases and J lost 0, with 6 bases in between. CDR1 is SGHAT, CDR2 FQDESV, per germline (reference sequence). There are 14 residues in the CDR3. The DNA of the CDR3 is TGTGCCAGCAGCTTCGGGAGCTCCTACAATGAGCAGTTCTTC. It codes for CASSFGSSYNEQFF.

The V call is TRBV29-1, the J call TRBJ2-1; D ambiguous. V lost 3 bases and J 0 bases, leaving 6 bases between the germline ends. The germline gives CDR1 SQVTM, CDR2 ANQGSEA. The CDR3 spans 13 residues. CDR3 sequence reads: CSVDSYSYNEQFF. The CDR3 coding sequence is TGCAGCGTTGATTCGTACTCCTACAATGAGCAGTTCTTC.

The chain recombines TRBV27 with TRBJ2-1, with D perhaps matching TRBD2 (5 bases). V lost 4 bases and J lost 5, with 18 bases in between. The CDR3 is made up of 16 amino acids. From germline, CDR1 is MNHEY and CDR2 SMNVEV (reference sequence). The CDR3 loop is CASSYLSGSGDNEQFF. CDR3 nucleotides: TGTGCCAGCAGTTACCTATCAGGCAGCGGCGACAATGAGCAGTTCTTC.

The V and J genes are TRBV6-1 and TRBJ2-3, with 7 bases aligning to TRBD2. This CDR3 region has 18 residues. V shed 4 bases, J shed 0 bases, and the junction held 13 bases outside the gene matches. Germline values: CDR1 MNHNS, CDR2 SASEGT. This CDR3 is CASSGGAGVLPSTDTQYF. As DNA, the CDR3 is TGTGCCAGCAGTGGCGGCGCGGGAGTCCTCCCTAGCACAGATACGCAGTATTTT.

This clone was picked up many times. The gene calls are TRBV27 and TRBJ1-6; D gene ambiguous. V dropped 6 bases and J dropped 11 bases, with 20 bases sitting between them. CDR1 MNHEY and CDR2 SMNVEV come from the germline V gene (reference sequence). The CDR3 has 15 residues. This chain's CDR3 is CASRRTGSLGTPLHF. For the CDR3, the DNA is TGTGCCAGCAGGCGAACCGGGTCCCTAGGCACACCCCTCCACTTT.

V is TRBV13 and J is TRBJ2-7; 10 positions agree with TRBD2. The J call may be incorrect, as the DNA end agrees better with TRBJ2-5. CDR3 length: 16 residues. CDR1 and CDR2 (germline): PRHDT, FYEKMQ (reference sequence). The CDR3 sequence is CASSLGASGSGETQYF. Written as DNA, the CDR3 is TGTGCCAGCAGCTTAGGGGCTAGCGGGAGCGGAGAGACCCAGTACTTC.

The chain links TRBV10-1 to TRBJ2-5, with TRBD1 as a possible D gene (6 bases). Trimming removed 5 bases from V and 2 bases from J, with 9 bases in between. In germline, CDR1 is WNHNN, CDR2 SYGVQD (reference sequence). This CDR3 has 13 residues. Written as DNA, the CDR3 is TGCGCCAGCAGTTTGGACAGACAAGAGACCCAGTACTTC. It specifies CASSLDRQETQYF.

The CDR3 protein is CASSLGVATGELFF. The CDR3 DNA reads as TGTGCCAGCAGCTTAGGCGTGGCCACCGGGGAGCTGTTTTTT. The chain links TRBV13 to TRBJ2-2; the D is unclear. Trimming shortened V by 0 bases and J by 4 bases, and 6 bases separated the two germline ends. Germline V gives CDR1 PRHDT, CDR2 FYEKMQ (reference sequence). This CDR3 comprises 14 residues.

The V call is TRBV4-1, the J call TRBJ2-5; 8 nucleotides match TRBD2. This CDR3 has 14 residues. The germline V gene has CDR1 MGHRA and CDR2 YSYEKL. With 3 bases clipped from V and 5 bases from J, the junction kept 5 bases outside the gene matches. CDR3 loop: CASSHNGRAETQYF. CDR3 DNA sequence: TGCGCCAGCAGCCACAACGGGAGGGCTGAGACCCAGTACTTC.

The chain couples TRBV7-8 to TRBJ2-7, with D possibly TRBD1 on 5 matching bases. CDR1 and CDR2 (germline): SGHVS, FQNEAQ. V was clipped by 0 bases and J by 6 bases, with 12 bases between them. The length of the CDR3 is 14 residues. CDR3 in amino acids: CASSLANRPSEQYF. The CDR3 DNA reads as TGTGCCAGCAGCTTAGCAAACAGGCCTAGCGAGCAGTACTTC.

This clone occurred once. The chain joins TRBV7-6 to TRBJ2-7; weak D call: TRBD1 (5 bases). There are 14 residues in the CDR3. V dropped 3 bases and J dropped 0 bases, with 9 bases sitting between them. Germline-derived CDR1 and CDR2 are SGHVS and FNYEAQ. The CDR3 nucleotides are TGTGCCAGCAGCTTTAGGCAGGGCTCCTACGAGCAGTACTTC. Its translation: CASSFRQGSYEQYF.

CDR3 in DNA: TGTGCCAGCTCACCACAGGCTAGCGGGAGTAACAATGAGCAGTTCTTC. Protein product: CASSPQASGSNNEQFF. The J gene is TRBJ2-1, the V gene TRBV18; 10 bases fit TRBD2. V shed 1 base, J shed 5 bases, and the junction held 5 bases outside the gene matches. The CDR3 is 16 residues long. Germline V lookup: CDR1 KGHSH, CDR2 LQKENI.

V and J are TRBV2 and TRBJ1-5; D gene unclear. The CDR3 contains 15 residues. The germline gives CDR1 SNHLY, CDR2 FYNNEI. Trimming cost V 8 bases and J 2 bases, with 16 bases left between them. DNA of the CDR3: TGTGCCAGCGCTATGGCAGGTGTTGGCAATCAGCCCCAGCATTTT. This encodes CASAMAGVGNQPQHF.

This clone turned up a few times. The J gene is TRBJ2-3, the V gene TRBV10-3; 12 bases agree with TRBD2. There are 13 residues in the CDR3. Germline CDR1 is ENHRY and CDR2 is SYGVKD. After removal of 8 bases from V and 3 bases from J, the junction contained 0 bases not matched to a gene. The CDR3 DNA reads TGTGCCATCGGGACTAGCGGGACAGATACGCAGTATTTT. Amino acids: CAIGTSGTDTQYF.

The V and J genes are TRBV6-1 and TRBJ2-7; weak D call: TRBD1 (5 bases). The germline gives CDR1 MNHNS, CDR2 SASEGT. V gave up 3 bases and J gave up 0 bases, with 9 bases separating them. The CDR3 has 14 amino acids. CDR3 region: CASSDWGSSYEQYF. The CDR3 region has the DNA TGTGCCAGCAGTGATTGGGGCAGCTCCTACGAGCAGTACTTC.

CDR3 nucleotides: TGCGCCAGCAGCGGGCTAGCGGGGTCCACAGATACGCAGTATTTT. This translates into CASSGLAGSTDTQYF. V is TRBV5-1 and J is TRBJ2-3; 9 bases align to TRBD2. CDR1 and CDR2 (germline): SGHRS, YFSETQ. CDR3 length: 15 amino acids. The V gene end was trimmed by 4 bases and the J gene end by 2 bases; junction bases not matched to a gene: 5.

The CDR3 is CASSWGQLVEQYF. Here the CDR3 DNA reads TGTGCCAGCAGCTGGGGACAGTTAGTCGAGCAGTACTTC. The chain is built from TRBV5-6 and TRBJ2-7, with 7 bases fitting TRBD1. In germline, CDR1 is SGHDT, CDR2 YYEEEE. V shed 3 bases, J shed 6 bases, and the junction held 6 bases outside the gene matches. This CDR3 region has 13 residues. The whole variable domain, filled in from reference TRBV5-6 and TRBJ2-7, reads DAGVTQSPTHLIKTRGQQVTLRCSPKSGHDTVSWYQQALGQGPQFIFQYYEEEERQRGNFPDRFSGHQFPNYSSELNVNALLLGDSALYLCASSWGQLVEQYFGPGTRLTVT.

This rearrangement joins TRBV9 to TRBJ2-3; 10 bases agree with TRBD2. With V trimmed by 3 bases and J by 5 bases, 9 bases remained unmatched. The V gene's germline CDR1 is SGDLS and CDR2 YYNGEE. The CDR3 extends over 16 amino acids. Written as DNA, the CDR3 is TGTGCCAGCAGCGGAAACCCGCTAGCGGGAGTAGATACGCAGTATTTT. Translating gives CASSGNPLAGVDTQYF.

The CDR3 nucleotides read TGCGCCAGCAGCCCCTCCCCGGGATGGAACACTGAAGCTTTCTTT. This encodes CASSPSPGWNTEAFF. The chain couples TRBV4-1 to TRBJ1-1; no clear D. V lost 4 bases and J 1 base, leaving 13 bases between the germline ends. The CDR3 is made up of 15 amino acids. CDR1 MGHRA and CDR2 YSYEKL come from the germline V gene.

V gene TRBV30 combines with J gene TRBJ1-1; D may be TRBD1 (5 bases). The CDR3 has 12 amino acids. The germline V gene encodes CDR1 GTSNPN and CDR2 SVGIG (reference sequence). DNA for the CDR3: TGTGCACGAGACAGAACGAACACTGAAGCTTTCTTT. Its protein product is CARDRTNTEAFF.

The chain links TRBV11-2 to TRBJ1-1; D is possibly TRBD1 (5 bases). The CDR3 has 17 residues. Germline V gives CDR1 SGHAT, CDR2 FQNNGV. Trimming took 0 bases from V and 4 from J, leaving 18 bases between them. CDR3 nucleotides: TGTGCCAGCAGCTTAGATCCGCGGGGGTGGAAGAGCACTGAAGCTTTCTTT. Its protein product is CASSLDPRGWKSTEAFF.

This clone appeared once. This chain connects TRBV7-9 to TRBJ1-6; no reliable D call. Trimming removed 4 bases at V and 7 bases at J, with 17 bases between. The CDR3 runs 16 residues. Germline CDR1 SEHNR, CDR2 FQNEAQ (reference sequence). CDR3 in amino acids: CASSSNMEGRNSPLHF. DNA of the CDR3: TGTGCCAGCAGCTCCAACATGGAGGGCCGAAATTCACCCCTCCACTTT.